Shown below are 21 T cell receptor beta chains from a single sample sequenced in a study of Graves' ophthalmopathy and Graves' hyperthyroidism. RNA transcripts provided the template for amplifying TCR beta CDR3 regions. Second-round multiplex PCR came after a first-round RT-PCR that employed HTBI primers. TCRdb redid the calling of the multiplex PCR reads with MiXCR, one entry per CDR3 protein. This sample yields 600,000 to 650,000 distinct CDR3 sequences, of which about 24% are seen a single time; more than 5.5% belongs to the top ten. The specimen was peripheral blood. The receptors were sampled from a woman younger than 30 with stable Graves' hyperthyroidism. Some clones in this sample may be carry-over from other donors' samples.

This clonotype was counted a few times. The J gene is TRBJ2-2, the V gene TRBV7-2; 8 bases fit TRBD1. CDR1 is SGHTA, CDR2 FQGNSA, per germline. The CDR3 consists of 14 residues. V gave up 4 bases and J gave up 7 bases; unmatched junction bases: 5. The CDR3: CASSYRTGSGELFF. Written as DNA, the CDR3 is TGTGCCAGCAGCTACCGGACAGGGAGCGGGGAGCTGTTTTTT.

Ten or more counts support this clonotype. The rearrangement links TRBV7-2 to TRBJ1-5; D remains ambiguous. In germline, CDR1 is SGHTA, CDR2 FQGNSA. The CDR3 is made up of 17 amino acids. V dropped 5 bases and J dropped 4 bases, with 21 bases sitting between them. CDR3 sequence reads: CASSRIPSGGRNQPQHF. DNA of the CDR3: TGTGCCAGCAGCCGAATACCCAGCGGCGGTCGGAATCAGCCCCAGCATTTT.

With respect to this clonotype: A single base separates this from a much larger clone, so it may be a read error. The chain uses TRBV27 and TRBJ1-2, with unresolved D. The CDR3 is 14 residues long. Germline assignment: CDR1 MNHEY and CDR2 SMNVEV (reference sequence). CDR3: CAISFSPSLDGYTF. CDR3 in DNA: TGTGCCATCAGTTTTTCCCCTTCTTTAGACGGCTACACCTTC.

The gene calls are TRBV11-2 and TRBJ1-2; the D is unclear. Trimming pared 4 bases from V and 4 bases from J, leaving 10 bases between. Germline-derived CDR1 and CDR2 are SGHAT and FQNNGV. CDR3 length: 13 residues. The CDR3 DNA reads TGTGCCAGCAGCTCGCCCAGGTCCTATGGCTACACCTTC. It specifies CASSSPRSYGYTF. The entire variable domain, with the rest obtained from reference TRBV11-2 and TRBJ1-2, is as follows: EAGVAQSPRYKIIEKRQSVAFWCNPISGHATLYWYQQILGQGPKLLIQFQNNGVVDDSQLPKDRFSAERLKGVDSTLKIQPAKLEDSAVYLCASSSPRSYGYTFGSGTRLTVV.

The chain recombines TRBV6-1 with TRBJ1-6, with 7 bases aligning to TRBD1. Germline-derived CDR1 and CDR2 are MNHNS and SASEGT. The length of the CDR3 is 14 residues. J was trimmed by 9 bases and V by 6 bases; bases with no gene match: 8. CDR3 DNA: TGTGCCAGCAGCCCACAGGGGCGAGGTTCACCCCTCCACTTT. As protein: CASSPQGRGSPLHF.

This clonotype appeared many times. The chain couples TRBV7-2 to TRBJ1-1; 11 bases are a match to TRBD1. Looked up from germline, CDR1 is SGHTA and CDR2 is FQGNSA. The CDR3 extends over 19 amino acids. V lost 5 bases and J lost 4; bases outside the gene matches: 18. CDR3 sequence (DNA): TGTGCCAGCAGCGCCGCCTCCAGTTGGGACAGGGGGAGAAGCACTGAAGCTTTCTTT. Protein product: CASSAASSWDRGRSTEAFF.

This sequence joins TRBV6-1 and TRBJ1-1; D gene unclear. Germline V gene data show CDR1 as MNHNS and CDR2 as SASEGT. The CDR3 length is 12 residues. V was trimmed by 5 bases and J by 6 bases, leaving 10 bases between them. CDR3 DNA sequence: TGTGCCAGCAGTCATAGACGGTCTGAAGCTTTCTTT. Translation gives CASSHRRSEAFF.

This clonotype has a count of ten or more. The chain couples TRBV6-1 to TRBJ2-7, with 7 nucleotides matching TRBD1. The CDR3 contains 15 residues. Losses at the gene ends were 3 bases for V and 7 bases for J; bases not matched to a gene: 12. Germline-derived CDR1 and CDR2 are MNHNS and SASEGT. CDR3 nucleotides: TGTGCCAGCAGTGACCAGCAGGGGGTATTGGGAGAGCAGTACTTC. Translation: CASSDQQGVLGEQYF.

This clonotype has ten or more counts. V usage is TRBV19 and J usage is TRBJ1-3; no firm D call. This CDR3 contains 15 residues. Deletions cut 3 bases from V and 0 bases from J, with 9 bases between. Germline V gene lookup returns CDR1 LNHDA and CDR2 SQIVND (reference sequence). In DNA form, the CDR3 reads TGTGCCAGTAGTATGGCGGTGTTCTCTGGAAACACCATATATTTT. Translation: CASSMAVFSGNTIYF.

This chain uses TRBV9 with TRBJ2-7; TRBD2 aligns across 7 bases. Germline CDR1 and CDR2: SGDLS and YYNGEE. Germline trimming cut 0 bases from V and 3 bases from J; bases unmatched to any gene: 9. This CDR3 contains 16 residues. DNA for the CDR3: TGTGCCAGCAGCGTAGAGGATTGGGGACTAATCTACGAGCAGTACTTC. Amino acids: CASSVEDWGLIYEQYF. The full variable domain, with the rest looked up from reference TRBV9 and TRBJ2-7, is DSGVTQTPKHLITATGQRVTLRCSPRSGDLSVYWYQQSLDQGLQFLIQYYNGEERAKGNILERFSAQQFPDLHSELNLSSLELGDSALYFCASSVEDWGLIYEQYFGPGTRLTVT.

V gene TRBV20-1 combines with J gene TRBJ2-5; no reliable D call. CDR3 length: 14 amino acids. V gave up 3 bases and J gave up 1 base, with 12 bases separating them. Looked up from germline, CDR1 is DFQATT and CDR2 is SNEGSKA (reference sequence). Written as DNA, the CDR3 is TGCAGTGCTAGTCGTGTTAGAGCCCAAGAGACCCAGTACTTC. It yields the protein CSASRVRAQETQYF.

This clonotype has ten or more counts. V and J are TRBV5-1 and TRBJ1-2; TRBD1 agrees at 9 bases. Germline V gene sequence: CDR1 SGHRS, CDR2 YFSETQ. Trimming removed 3 bases from V and 0 bases from J; junction bases left unmatched: 15. This CDR3 comprises 19 residues. Written as DNA, the CDR3 is TGCGCCAGCAGCTACGCTAGGACAGGGGATTTATCTGCTAACTATGGCTACACCTTC. Translation gives CASSYARTGDLSANYGYTF.

The chain is built from TRBV2 and TRBJ2-7; TRBD1 is a possible D gene (5 bases). Germline-derived CDR1 and CDR2 are SNHLY and FYNNEI. V was shortened by 0 bases and J by 2 bases, with 14 bases between the two germline ends. This CDR3 region has 16 residues. CDR3 coding DNA: TGTGCCAGCAGTGAAGCGCGCAGGGAATATGCCTACGAGCAGTACTTC. Translation: CASSEARREYAYEQYF.

This clonotype has a single count. Possible read error: a much larger clone is one base away. This chain links TRBV28 with TRBJ1-1, with 7 bases matching TRBD1. This CDR3 has 15 residues. Germline lookup yields CDR1 MDHEN and CDR2 SYDVKM. DNA of the CDR3: TGTGCCAGCAGTCCCGGTTTTAGGGGGCGGACTGAATCTTTCTTT. Translated, it gives CASSPGFRGRTESFF.

This rearrangement joins TRBV27 to TRBJ1-1; D may be TRBD1 (6 bases). The germline CDR1 and CDR2 sequences are MNHEY and SMNVEV (reference sequence). Trimming cost V 2 bases and J 1 base, with 23 bases left between them. This CDR3 is built from 19 residues. The CDR3 coding sequence is TGTGCCAGCAGTTTAAGCGGTCATTCAGGGGCGTGGGAGAACACTGAAGCTTTCTTT. Encoded protein: CASSLSGHSGAWENTEAFF.

This clonotype was picked up many times. The chain joins TRBV10-3 to TRBJ2-7; D uncertain. Germline V gene data show CDR1 as ENHRY and CDR2 as SYGVKD. The CDR3 has 14 residues. V shed 0 bases and J shed 0 bases, with 6 bases lying between them. The DNA for the CDR3 is TGTGCCATCAGTGAGTCCGAGACCTCCTACGAGCAGTACTTC. Protein product: CAISESETSYEQYF.

The chain joins TRBV3-1 to TRBJ1-1, with 9 bases lining up with TRBD1. The germline V gene encodes CDR1 LGHDT and CDR2 YNNKEL (reference sequence). The CDR3 is 14 amino acids. V shed 1 base, J shed 12 bases, and the junction held 9 bases outside the gene matches. CDR3 nucleotides: TGTGCCAGCAGCCAAGTCTCTCGGGACAGGGTACCTTTCTTT. Protein: CASSQVSRDRVPFF. The variable domain in full, with the rest retrieved from reference TRBV3-1 and TRBJ1-1, is DTAVSQTPKYLVTQMGNDKSIKCEQNLGHDTMYWYKQDSKKFLKIMFSYNNKELIINETVPNRFSPKSPDKAHLNLHINSLELGDSAVYFCASSQVSRDRVPFFGQGTRLTVV.

This chain uses TRBV12-3 or TRBV12-4 with TRBJ2-7, with D perhaps given as TRBD1 or TRBD2 (5 bases each). With 2 bases removed from V and 5 bases from J, the gap between germline ends came to 10 bases. This CDR3 contains 13 residues. CDR3 sequence (DNA): TGTGCCAGCAGTTTATCGGGGACCCACGAGCAGTACTTC. This translates into CASSLSGTHEQYF.

The sample holds many counts of this clonotype. The genes are TRBV7-2 and TRBJ1-5; 7 bases are shared with TRBD1. The germline gives CDR1 SGHTA, CDR2 FQGNSA. J was trimmed by 3 bases and V by 2 bases; bases with no gene match: 4. This CDR3 is built from 15 residues. In DNA form, the CDR3 reads TGTGCCAGCAGCTTATTTACAGGGGACAATCAGCCCCAGCATTTT. This gives the protein CASSLFTGDNQPQHF.

This clonotype was observed at least ten times. The rearrangement links TRBV19 to TRBJ2-7; 7 bases line up with TRBD1. The ends lost 5 bases at V and 0 bases at J; junction bases unmatched: 10. Germline lookup yields CDR1 LNHDA and CDR2 SQIVND (reference sequence). The CDR3 spans 16 residues. CDR3 residues: CASSVRDSTNSYEQYF. The CDR3 nucleotides read TGTGCCAGTAGTGTCAGGGACAGCACTAACTCCTACGAGCAGTACTTC.

This clonotype has a count of ten or more. The rearrangement links TRBV28 to TRBJ2-7; no reliable D call. Trimming took off 5 bases at V and 5 bases at J, with 10 bases between the two ends. The CDR3 is 12 residues long. Germline V lookup: CDR1 MDHEN, CDR2 SYDVKM. The chain's CDR3 is CASSGLTNEQYF. CDR3 coding DNA: TGTGCCAGCAGTGGATTGACCAACGAGCAGTACTTC.